This entry features one T cell receptor (beta chain) sequence. Its antigen is currently unknown. This entry is derived from a study of T cell responses to AZD1222 COVID-19 vaccine. Study results and caveats: Researchers report vaccine-associated CD4 TCRs spanning spike, with dominance at 160-218 and 743-854. Unmutated variant regions reportedly attract nearly half of all spike-specific TCRs.

Profiling relied on immunoSEQ multiplex PCR, and the TCRdb table lists in-frame clones only, not all of them. The sample holds approximately 120,000 clones, 87% seen once. The CDR3 contains 17 residues. V trimming: 4 bases; J trimming: 5 bases; junction bases outside the gene matches: 7. Germline CDR1 reads KGHDR; CDR2 reads SFDVKD. J is TRBJ2-2 and V is TRBV24-1; 12 nucleotides line up with TRBD1. Material: peripheral blood, obtained on day 0 of AZD1222 vaccination. This receptor was identified in an adult in good health. The CDR3 here is CATSDRDRGRLTGELFF. CDR3 sequence (DNA): TGTGCCACCAGTGACCGGGACAGGGGGCGGCTTACCGGGGAGCTGTTTTTT.